Below, one T cell receptor (beta chain) is given with its context. The data originate from a study of blood T cell repertoires in COVID-19. About the research overall: The origin of the acute and convalescent COVID-19 samples was the United States, Italy and Spain. PBMCs, B-cell-depleted T cells, or T cells provided the cDNA or gDNA that made up the material.

Authors' methods: Estimates of nucleated cell counts were drawn from the amplification of reference gene primers. Assay used: immunoSEQ multiplex PCR; TCRdb lists only in-frame clones, some missing. The V and J calls and the clone size are those of that table, but D and trimming were determined from the DNA. The data contain roughly 200,000 clones, roughly 88% of them seen just once; the ten biggest clones take up roughly 6%. This CDR3 has 15 residues. V shed 0 bases and J shed 0 bases, with 9 bases lying between them. CDR1 MGHRA and CDR2 YSYEKL come from the germline V gene. The rearrangement joins TRBV4-1 to TRBJ2-7; D not resolved. Sequenced sample: peripheral blood. The sequence was obtained from a woman between 40 and 50 years old who had recovered from COVID-19. The CDR3 region has the DNA TGCGCCAGCAGCCAAGAACGGGTTAGCTCCTACGAGCAGTACTTC. Translated: CASSQERVSSYEQYF.